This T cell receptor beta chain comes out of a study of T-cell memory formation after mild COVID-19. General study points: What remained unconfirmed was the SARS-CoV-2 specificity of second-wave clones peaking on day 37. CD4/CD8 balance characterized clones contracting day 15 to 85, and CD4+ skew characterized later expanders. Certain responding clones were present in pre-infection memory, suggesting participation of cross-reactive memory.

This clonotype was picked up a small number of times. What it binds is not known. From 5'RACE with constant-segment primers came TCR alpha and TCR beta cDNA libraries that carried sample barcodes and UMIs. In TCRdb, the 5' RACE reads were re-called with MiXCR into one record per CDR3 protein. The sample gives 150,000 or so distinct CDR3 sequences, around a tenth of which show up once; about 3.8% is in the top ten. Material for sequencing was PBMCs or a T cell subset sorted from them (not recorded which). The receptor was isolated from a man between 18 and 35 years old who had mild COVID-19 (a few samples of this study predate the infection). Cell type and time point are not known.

The CDR3: CASSPGGGRVAETQYF. DNA for the CDR3: TGCGCCAGCAGCCCAGGGGGCGGCAGGGTCGCGGAGACCCAGTACTTC. The rearrangement joins TRBV5-1 to TRBJ2-5; TRBD1 agrees at 8 bases. The CDR3 runs to 16 residues. Germline loops: CDR1 SGHRS, CDR2 YFSETQ. J was trimmed by 5 bases and V by 4 bases; bases with no gene match: 13.